These T cell receptor beta chains were read from a single sample in a study of shared clonotypes between healthy human individuals. Assay: immunoSEQ multiplex PCR; the TCRdb copy retains only in-frame clones and omits some. Here the sample spans approximately 1.9 million clones, 93% being singletons. Material: naive CD8+ T cells from PBMCs. The receptors come from a man between 18 and 35 years old in good health. Some clones in this sample may be carry-over from other donors' samples. The CDR3 runs from the conserved cysteine through the conserved F or W. Each record gives: clone size, V gene, D gene, J gene, CDR3 protein, CDR3 DNA. A D gene is named only where the DNA matches it firmly. Size is omitted from some rows. Given values are once, few, many or a class for expanded clones.

-	TRBV19	TRBD1	TRBJ1-2	CASQQGSSFYGYTF	TGTGCCAGTCAACAGGGGTCCTCCTTCTATGGCTACACCTTC
-	TRBV6-5	-	TRBJ1-1	CASSPRGGTEAFF	TGTGCCAGCAGTCCCCGGGGGGGCACTGAAGCTTTCTTT
-	TRBV4-3	TRBD2	TRBJ2-2	CASSQDWVAGGPLNTGELFF	TGCGCCAGCAGCCAAGATTGGGTAGCGGGAGGGCCTTTGAACACCGGGGAGCTGTTTTTT
-	TRBV7-2	-	TRBJ2-7	CASSYGGGPNEQYF	TGTGCCAGCAGCTATGGTGGGGGGCCGAACGAGCAGTACTTC
-	TRBV5-6	-	TRBJ2-1	CASSFGTAYNEQFF	TGTGCCAGCAGCTTCGGGACTGCGTACAATGAGCAGTTCTTC
once	TRBV13	TRBD1	TRBJ2-2	CASSEDRGTGELFF	TGTGCCAGCAGCGAGGACAGGGGCACCGGGGAGCTGTTTTTT
-	TRBV7-9	-	TRBJ1-4	CASSYVQGLLFF	TGTGCCAGCAGTTATGTACAGGGTCTGCTGTTTTTT
-	TRBV7-3	-	TRBJ2-5	CASSLTAGRETQYF	TGTGCCAGCAGCTTAACCGCAGGGAGGGAGACCCAGTACTTC
once	TRBV9	-	TRBJ1-1	CASSATGENTEAFF	TGTGCCAGCAGCGCCACGGGGGAGAACACTGAAGCTTTCTTT
-	TRBV13	-	TRBJ2-5	CASSLGLWEETQYF	TGTGCCAGCAGCTTAGGCCTGTGGGAAGAGACCCAGTACTTC
-	TRBV27	-	TRBJ2-7	CASSLGSYEQYF	TGTGCCAGCAGTTTGGGGTCCTACGAGCAGTACTTC
-	TRBV4-3	-	TRBJ2-7	CASSQAQLGSYEQYF	TGCGCCAGCAGCCAGGCCCAACTAGGCTCCTACGAGCAGTACTTC
-	TRBV5-1	TRBD1	TRBJ2-1	CASSLSPTLTGPAKYNEQFF	TGCGCCAGCAGCTTGTCCCCCACCTTGACAGGGCCAGCAAAGTACAATGAGCAGTTCTTC
-	TRBV19	-	TRBJ1-5	CASSLTNQPQHF	TGTGCCAGTAGTCTGACCAATCAGCCCCAGCATTTT
-	TRBV28	-	TRBJ2-2	CASRSGTNTGELFF	TGTGCCAGCAGGAGCGGAACGAACACCGGGGAGCTGTTTTTT
-	TRBV27	TRBD2	TRBJ2-3	CASSLFFQRETGDTQYF	TGTGCCAGCAGTTTATTTTTCCAGCGGGAGACCGGAGATACGCAGTATTTT
-	TRBV7-9	-	TRBJ2-3	CATPSHYDSTDTQYF	TGTGCCACCCCATCCCATTATGACAGCACAGATACGCAGTATTTT
-	TRBV2	TRBD1	TRBJ2-3	CANEDRVTDTQYF	TGTGCCAATGAGGACAGGGTCACAGATACGCAGTATTTT
-	TRBV6-6	-	TRBJ1-1	CASSQRGGTEAFF	TGTGCCAGCAGCCAAAGAGGGGGGACTGAAGCTTTCTTT
-	TRBV7-9	-	TRBJ1-2	CASSLVPGPYNNYGYTF	TGTGCCAGCAGCTTAGTCCCGGGGCCGTACAATAACTATGGCTACACCTTC
-	TRBV4-1	TRBD2	TRBJ2-3	CASSQDRGRSNAQYF	TGCGCCAGCAGCCAAGATCGCGGGAGATCTAACGCGCAGTATTTT
once	TRBV9	-	TRBJ2-3	CASSVQRARTDTQYF	TGTGCCAGCAGCGTTCAGCGGGCCCGCACAGATACGCAGTATTTT
-	TRBV10-3	-	TRBJ2-5	CAISESWGETQYF	TGTGCCATCAGTGAGTCGTGGGGAGAGACCCAGTACTTC
-	TRBV7-9	TRBD2	TRBJ2-7	CASSPYPTSGDYEQYF	TGTGCCAGCAGCCCATACCCGACTAGCGGGGACTACGAGCAGTACTTC
-	TRBV7-7	-	TRBJ2-7	CASSFPKGRTYEQYF	TGTGCCAGCAGCTTCCCGAAGGGGCGGACCTACGAGCAGTACTTC
once	TRBV29-1	TRBD2	TRBJ2-1	CSVEHTRLAGVGNEQFF	TGCAGCGTTGAACACACAAGACTAGCGGGAGTGGGAAATGAGCAGTTCTTC
-	TRBV5-5	-	TRBJ1-4	CASSLALGLNEKLFF	TGTGCCAGCAGCTTGGCGCTCGGGCTTAATGAAAAACTGTTTTTT